The clone carrying this T cell receptor beta chain was seen a few times. This specimen belongs to a study of blood T cell repertoires in COVID-19. The CDR3 loop spans 17 amino acids. CDR1 and CDR2 from the germline V gene are SGDLS and YYNGEE. The J segment lost 1 base and the V segment lost 4 bases, leaving 7 bases of the junction unmatched. Sequencing was performed with immunoSEQ multiplex PCR; in TCRdb, only in-frame clones are kept and a portion is missing. Of 15,000 to 20,000 clones detected, roughly 86% appear once; the ten largest clones hold roughly 5.1%. The receptor was isolated from a human donor in a cohort sampled during active COVID-19. The chain uses TRBV9 and TRBJ1-3; 11 bases are shared with TRBD1. Source material: peripheral blood. CDR3 sequence: CASSPQDRGPSGNTIYF. CDR3 coding DNA: TGTGCCAGCAGCCCCCAGGACAGGGGGCCGTCTGGAAACACCATATATTTT.